This TCR beta chain emerged from a study of cytomegalovirus exposure and HLA in healthy donors (dated by TCRdb to about 2017). Notes on the research overall: An earlier analysis of roughly 500 of the donors reported approximately 280 Gb of sequence data and 117 million unique TCR beta sequences obtained from about 179 million T cells. Four to six DR-DQ haplotypes were handled as single units for association and clustering because linkage in the cohort was strong. Rather than using new phenotypic data, the later analysis identified candidate immune exposures from TCR beta sequences and from how often those sequences occurred across donors. A later genetic analysis used genome-wide SNP genotypes for about 65% of the 666 donors, treating that subset as a discovery cohort. The study used immunosequencing to profile the T cell repertoires of approximately 630 subjects and linked those repertoires to cytomegalovirus serostatus. Of the 300 to 500 genotyped donors, approximately 80% were placed in the genetic ancestry cluster associated with self-reported Caucasian donors. A later analysis re-analyzed previously published TCR beta repertoires from 660 or so donors and added high-resolution HLA genotyping to study TCR occurrence patterns. The study aimed to test whether cataloging public T cell receptors could reveal signatures of past pathogen exposure. An earlier analysis of several hundred of the donors applied high-throughput TCR beta sequencing to assess whether each TCR beta V gene segment acted as functional or pseudogenic. Class I and class II HLA loci were covered by the typing at four-digit resolution. All discovery cohort repertoires had been generated using a single sequencing platform. To predict cytomegalovirus infection status, the study combined high-throughput TCR immunosequencing, statistical association of individual TCRs with disease status, and machine learning. In addition to the first cohort of hundreds of subjects, a separate validation cohort of approximately 120 different subjects was used. Among 398 genotyped donors of the cohort, an average of 235,054 unique TCR beta nucleotide sequences were sequenced per donor, around 18% of them non-productive. Donor age, sex, ethnicity and CMV serostatus were collected together with the repertoire data. An early release that covered around 590 HLA-typed donors contained about 300 gigabases of sequencing data and approximately 85 million unique TCR sequences. Typing coverage varied by locus: roughly 620-640 donors for A, B, C, DRB1 and DQB1; approximately 560 for DQA1; over 600 for DPA1; approximately 450 for DPB1. Results and caveats for the whole study, not just this receptor: At a false discovery rate of 0.05, a later analysis linked 15,000 to 20,000 TCR beta sequences to specific HLA alleles. According to a later genetic analysis, donors in an Asian-associated ancestry cluster had fewer N-insertions in productive TCRs than the approximately 650-donor mean. In this cohort, only TCR beta chains were sequenced, and detectable features were limited by the absence of alpha or paired-chain data. Immune exposure information for the cohort was limited to CMV serostatus. Some IMGT-functional V segments, including TRBV6-2 and TRBV6-3, could not be told apart with the 87-base-pair reads, so those segments were excluded. Because HLA typing was missing for some donors at each locus, association tests included only the typed subset. Three of the identified cytomegalovirus-associated TCR beta chains were confirmed in vitro to be specific for cytomegalovirus antigens. Across donors, most TCR sequences were observed very rarely, whereas some public TCRs were present in many individuals. In a later analysis, HLA-associated TCR beta chains were found to be more clonally expanded and to have lower generation probabilities than equally common non-associated chains. According to a later analysis, most CMV-associated TCR beta chains appeared to be HLA-restricted, and the HLA associations seemed to be driven largely by CMV exposure. Strong co-occurrence of HLA alleles, especially DR and DQ, made assigning TCR associations to individual alleles difficult. In an earlier analysis of around 600 of the donors, most TCR beta V segments were observed in productive rearrangements about 87% or about 30% of the time, broadly matching IMGT annotations. Roughly uniform sequencing depth across donors was assumed in presence/absence analyses, although this assumption may not hold. A cluster of highly shared sequence variants was judged likely to be a technical artifact of the sequencing pipeline. Because counts were too low, seventeen rarely observed V segments, including chromosome 9 orphons, were left out of the earlier analysis of about 500 of the donors. The classifier was reported to diagnose cytomegalovirus status with high specificity and sensitivity in both the original and validation cohorts. A further reported finding was that TCR beta sequences accurately predicted the HLA-A and HLA-B alleles for most subjects in the first cohort. In a later analysis, TCR association rates were found to vary across HLA loci, with the most associated TCRs seen for DRB1 alleles and the fewest for HLA-C alleles. In a later genetic analysis, a missense DCLRE1C variant was associated with V-gene and J-gene trimming of TCR beta chains, and the association was replicated in an independent cohort. According to a later analysis, parvovirus B19, influenza, CMV and Epstein-Barr virus appeared linked to several top co-occurrence clusters. The authors suggested that the approach could potentially be generalized to other disease states and immunological phenotypes. Linkage disequilibrium might explain the correlated functional status among segregating V segments, but an unknown experimental factor could not be ruled out. The study listed 164 TCR beta chains as associated with cytomegalovirus.

V lost 5 bases and J lost 3 bases, and the count of bases not matched to a germline gene is 11. The germline V gene encodes CDR1 MNHEY and CDR2 SMNVEV (reference sequence). From its cysteine to its phenylalanine, the CDR3 spans 16 amino acids. Just CDR3 DNA is preserved here, 48 bases in frame from base 1. The library was prepared using the immunoSEQ multiplex PCR assay. The multiplex PCR relied on a mix of 60 forward primers for TCR Vbeta segments and 13 reverse primers for TCR Jbeta segments. A multiplex PCR assay on genomic DNA amplified the CDR3 region of rearranged TCR beta genes. The Illumina HiSeq System was used to sequence the amplified TCR beta libraries as 87-base-pair reads. In the source study's methods: A later analysis tallied around 87 million unique TCR beta chains across the 666 repertoires, and about 12 million of those chains were shared by two or more donors. Raw reads were error-corrected and collapsed into unique sequences by a nearest-neighbor algorithm in which closely related sequences were merged to remove PCR and sequencing errors. V, D and J gene segments were assigned by aligning CDR3 sequences to IMGT reference sequences. Each retained sequence needed at least a six-nucleotide match to both a V gene segment and a J gene segment. A rearrangement counted as productive if the CDR3 had no stop codons and remained in frame with V and J, and every other rearrangement counted as non-productive. Following IMGT convention, CDR3 was defined as the stretch from the second conserved V-encoded cysteine to the conserved J-encoded phenylalanine. Sequences without an unambiguous match to a single V gene segment were excluded from the earlier analysis of approximately 560 of the donors. In an earlier analysis of 587 of the donors, a V segment was called functional when productive rearrangements were above 56.7%, and segregating when the standard deviation between donors exceeded 5%. To diagnose cytomegalovirus status from the catalog of TCR beta chain sequences, a statistical classification framework was built. In a later analysis, TCR nucleotide sequences were compared against IMGT/GENE-DB human TR gene sequences so that V and J genes could be assigned. A later analysis assigned CDR3 sequences and most-parsimonious VDJ recombination scenarios with the TCRdist pipeline. In a later analysis, each TCR beta chain was defined by its CDR3 amino acid sequence together with its V-gene family, and reads without a unique V-gene family were excluded. A later analysis removed 592 highly shared, low-generation-probability nucleotide sequences to deal with suspected cross-contamination and a sequencing artifact. In a later analysis, a clonal expansion index was calculated for each public chain from normalized within-repertoire ranks of inferred template counts. In a later analysis, generation probabilities were computed using a VDJ recombination model fitted to out-of-frame rearrangements, and the results were checked against IGoR. In a later analysis, hypergeometric tests were used to score TCR-TCR, TCR-HLA and TCR-CMV co-occurrence, with a repertoire-size bias correction applied to TCR pairs. A later analysis estimated false discovery rates by permuting HLA or CMV assignments 20 times. A later analysis grouped co-occurring TCRs with DBSCAN, adding TCRdist sequence similarity when clustering within HLA-allele-positive subsets. Co-occurrence clustering excluded repertoires with fewer than 30,000 or more than 120,000 public chains, plus five with anomalous nucleotide sharing. Sourced from immuneACCESS, this table was stored by TCRdb with only in-frame sequences that have V and J called. A share of the clones is absent; for the studies checked, an unresolved V gene accounts for under half, and the remainder has no known explanation. V, J and clone size are taken as reported in that table, and D and trimming were inferred from the DNA itself. This sample is represented by over 130,000 clones; over 65% of them were singletons. Around 2.4% of the sample goes to the ten largest clones.

In total, approximately 610 healthy bone marrow donors made up the cohort. At the time of sampling, all cohort members were nominally healthy, though unrecorded immune exposures were likely present. The donor tested CMV seronegative, placing the donor among the roughly 340 seronegative members of the cohort. Each donor provided a peripheral blood sample, and peripheral blood mononuclear cells were used for TCR beta sequencing. Genomic DNA was extracted from the blood cell samples with the Qiagen DNeasy Blood Extraction Kit. This clone has a handful of counts. Its recognized antigen is unknown. Base qualities are not at hand, and no much larger clone is one base apart.

The TCR was taken from a male donor in good health and CMV-seronegative. The V gene is TRBV27 and the J gene is TRBJ2-7; 9 nucleotides in the junction match TRBD1. Sequenced sample: PBMCs. The CDR3 reads as follows: CASSPHPGQGFYEQYF. The sequenced DNA: TGTGCCAGCAGTCCGCATCCGGGACAGGGTTTCTACGAGCAGTACTTC.